This TCR beta chain was captured by sequencing in a study of blood T cell repertoires in COVID-19. Study at large: Sources were T cells, B-cell-depleted T cells, or PBMCs; the material itself was cDNA or gDNA.

V was pared by 4 bases and J by 1 base, with 13 bases of the junction left unmatched. The CDR3 has 17 amino acids. The germline CDR1 and CDR2 sequences are SGHRS and YFSETQ. Sequencing used immunoSEQ multiplex PCR; TCRdb keeps in-frame clones, though not all of them. The sample yields some 370,000 clones, around 87% seen once. The specimen sequenced was peripheral blood. The origin of this receptor is a woman under 40 with COVID-19, enrolled during active disease. This rearrangement joins TRBV5-1 to TRBJ2-7, with 8 bases aligning to TRBD2. The CDR3 bases are TGCGCCAGCAGCGCCCTCTCCGGGACTAGAGAATCCTACGAGCAGTACTTC. As protein: CASSALSGTRESYEQYF.